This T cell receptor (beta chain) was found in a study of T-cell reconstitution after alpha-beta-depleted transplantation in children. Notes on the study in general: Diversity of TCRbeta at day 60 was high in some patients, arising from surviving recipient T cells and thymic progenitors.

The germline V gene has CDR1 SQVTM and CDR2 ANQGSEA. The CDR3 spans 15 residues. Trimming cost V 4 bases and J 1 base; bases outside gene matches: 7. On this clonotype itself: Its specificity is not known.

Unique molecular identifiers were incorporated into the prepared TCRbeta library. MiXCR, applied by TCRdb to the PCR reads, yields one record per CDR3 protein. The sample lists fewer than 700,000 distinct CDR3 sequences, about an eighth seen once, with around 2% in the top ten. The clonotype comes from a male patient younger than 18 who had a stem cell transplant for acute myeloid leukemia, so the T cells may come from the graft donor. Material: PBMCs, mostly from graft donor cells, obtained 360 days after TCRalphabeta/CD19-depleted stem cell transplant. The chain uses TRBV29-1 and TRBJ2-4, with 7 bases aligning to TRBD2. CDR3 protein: CSVGGGITAKNIQYF. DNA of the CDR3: TGCAGCGTTGGGGGGGGGATTACGGCCAAAAACATTCAGTACTTC.